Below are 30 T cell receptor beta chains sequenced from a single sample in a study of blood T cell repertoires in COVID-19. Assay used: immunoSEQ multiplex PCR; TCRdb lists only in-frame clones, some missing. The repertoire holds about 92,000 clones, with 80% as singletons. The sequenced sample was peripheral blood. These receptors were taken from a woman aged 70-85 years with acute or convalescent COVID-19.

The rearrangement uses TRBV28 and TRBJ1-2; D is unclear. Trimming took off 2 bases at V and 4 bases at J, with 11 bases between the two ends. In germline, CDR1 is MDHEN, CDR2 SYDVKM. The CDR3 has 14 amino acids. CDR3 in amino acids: CASSLLGGGYGYTF. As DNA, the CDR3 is TGTGCCAGCAGTTTACTTGGAGGTGGCTATGGCTACACCTTC.

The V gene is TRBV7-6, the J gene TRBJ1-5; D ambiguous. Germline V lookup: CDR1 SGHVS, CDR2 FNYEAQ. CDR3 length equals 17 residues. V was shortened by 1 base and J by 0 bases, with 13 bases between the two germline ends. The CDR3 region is CASSLGPAEYSNQPQHF. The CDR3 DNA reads TGTGCCAGCAGCTTAGGGCCAGCGGAATATAGCAATCAGCCCCAGCATTTT.

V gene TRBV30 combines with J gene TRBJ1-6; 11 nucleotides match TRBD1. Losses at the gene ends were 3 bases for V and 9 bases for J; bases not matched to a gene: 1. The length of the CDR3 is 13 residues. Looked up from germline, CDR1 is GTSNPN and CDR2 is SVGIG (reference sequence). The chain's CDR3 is CAWRDRGPSPLHF. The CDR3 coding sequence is TGTGCCTGGAGGGACAGGGGGCCTTCACCCCTCCACTTT.

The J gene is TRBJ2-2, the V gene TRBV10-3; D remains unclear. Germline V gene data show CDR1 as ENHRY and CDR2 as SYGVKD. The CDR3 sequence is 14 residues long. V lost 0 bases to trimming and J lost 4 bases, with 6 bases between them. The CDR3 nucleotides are TGTGCCATCAGTGAGTCGTATCCCACCGGGGAGCTGTTTTTT. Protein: CAISESYPTGELFF.

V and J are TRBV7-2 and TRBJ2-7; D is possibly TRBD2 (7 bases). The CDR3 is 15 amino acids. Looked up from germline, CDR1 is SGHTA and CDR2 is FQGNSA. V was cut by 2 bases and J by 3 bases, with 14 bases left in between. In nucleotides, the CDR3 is TGTGCCAGCAGCTTAAGGGGGGGGGCTGGCTACGAGCAGTACTTC. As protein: CASSLRGGAGYEQYF.

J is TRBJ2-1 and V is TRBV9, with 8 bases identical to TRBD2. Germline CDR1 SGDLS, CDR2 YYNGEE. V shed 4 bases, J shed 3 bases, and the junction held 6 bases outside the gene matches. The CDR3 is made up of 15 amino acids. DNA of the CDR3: TGTGCCAGCAGCCCGGACGGGGGGGTCTACAATGAGCAGTTCTTC. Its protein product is CASSPDGGVYNEQFF.

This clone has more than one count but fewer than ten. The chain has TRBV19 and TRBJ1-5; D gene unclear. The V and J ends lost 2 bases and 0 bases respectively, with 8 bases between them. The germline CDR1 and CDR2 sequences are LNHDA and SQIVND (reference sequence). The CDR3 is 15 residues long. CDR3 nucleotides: TGTGCCAGTAGTATACAGGTAAATAGCAATCAGCCCCAGCATTTT. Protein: CASSIQVNSNQPQHF.

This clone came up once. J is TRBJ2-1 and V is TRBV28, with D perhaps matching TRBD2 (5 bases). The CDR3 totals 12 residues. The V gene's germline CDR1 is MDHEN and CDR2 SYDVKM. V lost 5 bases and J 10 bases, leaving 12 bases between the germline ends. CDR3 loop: CASSPTRGEQFF. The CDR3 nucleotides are TGTGCCAGCAGTCCCACCCGAGGGGAGCAGTTCTTC.

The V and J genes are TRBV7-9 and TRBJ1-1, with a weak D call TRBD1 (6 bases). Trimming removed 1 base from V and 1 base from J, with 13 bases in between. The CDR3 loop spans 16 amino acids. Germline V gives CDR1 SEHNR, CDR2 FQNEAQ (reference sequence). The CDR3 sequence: CASSLEFGGRNTEAFF. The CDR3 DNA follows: TGTGCCAGCAGCTTAGAATTTGGGGGCCGGAACACTGAAGCTTTCTTT.

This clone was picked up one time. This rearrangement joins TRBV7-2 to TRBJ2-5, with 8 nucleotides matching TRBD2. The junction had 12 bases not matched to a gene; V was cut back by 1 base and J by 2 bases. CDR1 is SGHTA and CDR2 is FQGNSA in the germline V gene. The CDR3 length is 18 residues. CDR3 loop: CASSLGRFGGVVQETQYF. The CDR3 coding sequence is TGTGCCAGCAGCTTAGGGAGGTTCGGGGGGGTTGTTCAAGAGACCCAGTACTTC.

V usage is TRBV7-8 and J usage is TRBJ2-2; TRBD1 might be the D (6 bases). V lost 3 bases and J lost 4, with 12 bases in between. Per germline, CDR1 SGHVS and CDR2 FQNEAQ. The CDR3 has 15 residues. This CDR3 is CASSFGQSPTGELFF. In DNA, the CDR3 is TGTGCCAGCAGCTTCGGACAGTCACCCACCGGGGAGCTGTTTTTT. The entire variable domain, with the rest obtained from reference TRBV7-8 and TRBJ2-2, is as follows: GAGVSQSPRYKVAKRGQDVALRCDPISGHVSLFWYQQALGQGPEFLTYFQNEAQLDKSGLPSDRFFAERPEGSVSTLKIQRTQQEDSAVYLCASSFGQSPTGELFFGEGSRLTVL.

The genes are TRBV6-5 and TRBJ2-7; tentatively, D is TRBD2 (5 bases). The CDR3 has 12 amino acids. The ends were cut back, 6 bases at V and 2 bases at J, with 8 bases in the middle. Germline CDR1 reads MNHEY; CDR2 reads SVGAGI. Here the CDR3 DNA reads TGTGCCAGCAGAGGACTCCCCTACGAGCAGTACTTC. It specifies CASRGLPYEQYF.

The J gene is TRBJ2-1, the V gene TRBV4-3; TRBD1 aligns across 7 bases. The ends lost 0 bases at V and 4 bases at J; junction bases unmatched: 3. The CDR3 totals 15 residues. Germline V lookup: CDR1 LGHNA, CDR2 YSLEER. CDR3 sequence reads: CASSQEARGYNEQFF. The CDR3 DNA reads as TGCGCCAGCAGCCAAGAGGCCAGGGGGTACAATGAGCAGTTCTTC.

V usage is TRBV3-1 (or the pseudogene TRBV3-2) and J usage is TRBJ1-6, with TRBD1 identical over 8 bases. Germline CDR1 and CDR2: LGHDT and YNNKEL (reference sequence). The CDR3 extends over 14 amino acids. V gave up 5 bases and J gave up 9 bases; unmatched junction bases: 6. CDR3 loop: CASSSSGQVSPLHF. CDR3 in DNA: TGTGCCAGCAGCTCCTCGGGACAGGTTTCACCCCTCCACTTT.

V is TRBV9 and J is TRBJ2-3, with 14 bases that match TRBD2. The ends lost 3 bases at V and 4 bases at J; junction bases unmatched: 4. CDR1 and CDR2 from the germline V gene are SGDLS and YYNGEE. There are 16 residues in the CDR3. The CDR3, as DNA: TGTGCCAGCAGCGCGACTAGCGGGAGGGTTGCAGATACGCAGTATTTT. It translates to CASSATSGRVADTQYF.

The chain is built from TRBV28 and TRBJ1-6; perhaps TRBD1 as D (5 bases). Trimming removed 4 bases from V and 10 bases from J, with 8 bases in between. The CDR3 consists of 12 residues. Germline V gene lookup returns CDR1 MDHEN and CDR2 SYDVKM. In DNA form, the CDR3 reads TGTGCCAGCAGTTCTAGGGGCTCACCCCTCCACTTT. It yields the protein CASSSRGSPLHF.

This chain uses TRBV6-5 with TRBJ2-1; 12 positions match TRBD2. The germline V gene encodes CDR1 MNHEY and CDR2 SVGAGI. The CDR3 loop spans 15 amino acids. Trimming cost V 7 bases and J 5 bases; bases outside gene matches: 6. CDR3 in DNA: TGTGCCAGCACCGAGACTAGCGGGGGCCACAATGAGCAGTTCTTC. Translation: CASTETSGGHNEQFF.

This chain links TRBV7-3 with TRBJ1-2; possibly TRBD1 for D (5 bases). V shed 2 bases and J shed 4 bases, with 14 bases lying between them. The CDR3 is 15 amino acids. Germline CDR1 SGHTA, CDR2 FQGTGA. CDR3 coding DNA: TGTGCCAGCAGCTTACCCAGGGAAGTGTCCTATGGCTACACCTTC. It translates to CASSLPREVSYGYTF.

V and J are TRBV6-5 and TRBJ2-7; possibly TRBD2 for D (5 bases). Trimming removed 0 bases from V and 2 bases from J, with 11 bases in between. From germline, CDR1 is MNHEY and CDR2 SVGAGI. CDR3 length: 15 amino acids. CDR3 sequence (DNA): TGTGCCAGCAGTTACTCGCGGGCCGCCGCCTACGAGCAGTACTTC. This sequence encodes CASSYSRAAAYEQYF.

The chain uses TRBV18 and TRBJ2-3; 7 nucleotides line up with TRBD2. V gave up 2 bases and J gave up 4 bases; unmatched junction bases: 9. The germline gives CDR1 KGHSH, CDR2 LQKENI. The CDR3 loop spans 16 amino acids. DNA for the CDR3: TGTGCCAGCTCACCAGTGGGCGGGAGTGCCCCAGATACGCAGTATTTT. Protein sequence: CASSPVGGSAPDTQYF.

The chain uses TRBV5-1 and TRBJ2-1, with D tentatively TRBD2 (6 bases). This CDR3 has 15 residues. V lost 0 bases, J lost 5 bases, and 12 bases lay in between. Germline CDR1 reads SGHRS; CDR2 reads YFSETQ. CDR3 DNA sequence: TGCGCCAGCAGCTTGGACGGGGGAACGCACAATGAGCAGTTCTTC. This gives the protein CASSLDGGTHNEQFF.

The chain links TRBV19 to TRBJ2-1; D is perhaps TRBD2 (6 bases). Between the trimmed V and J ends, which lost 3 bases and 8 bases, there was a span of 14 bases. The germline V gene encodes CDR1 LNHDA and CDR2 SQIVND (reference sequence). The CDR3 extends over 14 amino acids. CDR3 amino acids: CASSMGTGVDEQFF. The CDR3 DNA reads TGTGCCAGTAGTATGGGTACGGGAGTGGATGAGCAGTTCTTC.

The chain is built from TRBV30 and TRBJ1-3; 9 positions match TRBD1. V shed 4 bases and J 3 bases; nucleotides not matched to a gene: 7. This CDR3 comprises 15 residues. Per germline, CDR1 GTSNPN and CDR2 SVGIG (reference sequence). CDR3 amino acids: CAWIDRGSGGNTIYF. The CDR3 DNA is TGTGCCTGGATAGACAGGGGGTCGGGTGGAAACACCATATATTTT.

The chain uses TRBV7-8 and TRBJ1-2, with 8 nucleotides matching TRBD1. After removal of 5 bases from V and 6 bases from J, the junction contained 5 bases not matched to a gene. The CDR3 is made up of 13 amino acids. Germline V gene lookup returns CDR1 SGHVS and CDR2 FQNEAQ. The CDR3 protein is CASSQDRADGYTF. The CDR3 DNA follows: TGTGCCAGCAGCCAGGACAGGGCGGATGGCTACACCTTC.

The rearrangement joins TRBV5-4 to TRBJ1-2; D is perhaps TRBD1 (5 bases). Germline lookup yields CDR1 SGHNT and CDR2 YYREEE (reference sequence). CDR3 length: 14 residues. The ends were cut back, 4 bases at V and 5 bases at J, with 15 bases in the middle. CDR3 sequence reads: CASSQSGTQYGYTF. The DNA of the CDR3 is TGTGCCAGCAGCCAGTCCGGGACTCAATATGGCTACACCTTC.

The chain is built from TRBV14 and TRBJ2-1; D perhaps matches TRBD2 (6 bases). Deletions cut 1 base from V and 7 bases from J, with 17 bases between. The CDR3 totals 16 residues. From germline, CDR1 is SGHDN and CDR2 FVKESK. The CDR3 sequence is CASSQVGGVLYNEQFF. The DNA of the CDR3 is TGTGCCAGCAGCCAAGTAGGAGGGGTCCTCTATAATGAGCAGTTCTTC.

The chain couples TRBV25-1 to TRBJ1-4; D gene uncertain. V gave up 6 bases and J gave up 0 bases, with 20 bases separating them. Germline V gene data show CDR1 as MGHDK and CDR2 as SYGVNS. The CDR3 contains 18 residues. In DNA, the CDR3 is TGTGCCAGCAGCGTTTTGGGTCCGAAGACTGCAACTAATGAAAAACTGTTTTTT. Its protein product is CASSVLGPKTATNEKLFF.

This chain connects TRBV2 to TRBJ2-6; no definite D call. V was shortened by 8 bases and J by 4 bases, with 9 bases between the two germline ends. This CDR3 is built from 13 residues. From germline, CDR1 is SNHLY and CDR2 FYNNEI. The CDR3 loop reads CASRVRGANVLTF. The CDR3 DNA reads TGTGCCAGCCGGGTGCGGGGGGCCAACGTCCTGACTTTC.

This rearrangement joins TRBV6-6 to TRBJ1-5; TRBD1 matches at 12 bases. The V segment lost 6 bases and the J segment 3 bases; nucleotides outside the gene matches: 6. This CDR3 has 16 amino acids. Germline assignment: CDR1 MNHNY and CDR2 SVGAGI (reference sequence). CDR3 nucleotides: TGTGCCAGCAGGGGACAGGGGGCGATGGTCAATCAGCCCCAGCATTTT. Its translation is CASRGQGAMVNQPQHF.

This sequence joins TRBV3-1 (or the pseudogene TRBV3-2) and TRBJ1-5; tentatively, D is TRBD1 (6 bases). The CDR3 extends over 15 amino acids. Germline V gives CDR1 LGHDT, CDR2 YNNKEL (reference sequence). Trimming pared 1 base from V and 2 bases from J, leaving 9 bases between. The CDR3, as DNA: TGTGCCAGCAGCCAAGGGCGACAGGGCAATCAGCCCCAGCATTTT. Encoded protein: CASSQGRQGNQPQHF.